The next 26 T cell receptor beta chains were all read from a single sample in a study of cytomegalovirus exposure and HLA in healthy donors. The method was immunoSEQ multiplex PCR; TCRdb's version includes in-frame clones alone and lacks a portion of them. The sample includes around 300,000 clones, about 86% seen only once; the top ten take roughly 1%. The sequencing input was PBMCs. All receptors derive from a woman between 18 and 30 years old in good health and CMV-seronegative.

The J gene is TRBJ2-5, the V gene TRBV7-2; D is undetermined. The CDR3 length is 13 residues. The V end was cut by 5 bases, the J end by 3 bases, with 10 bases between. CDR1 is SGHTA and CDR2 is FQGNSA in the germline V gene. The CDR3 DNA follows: TGTGCCAGCAGCGCGGTACGGGAAGAGACCCAGTACTTC. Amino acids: CASSAVREETQYF.

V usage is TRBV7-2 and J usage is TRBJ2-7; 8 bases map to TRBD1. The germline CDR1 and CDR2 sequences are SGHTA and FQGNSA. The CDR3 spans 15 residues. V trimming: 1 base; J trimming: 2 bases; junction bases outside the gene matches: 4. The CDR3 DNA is TGTGCCAGCAGCTTAGGAACGGGACAGGCCTACGAGCAGTACTTC. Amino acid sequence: CASSLGTGQAYEQYF. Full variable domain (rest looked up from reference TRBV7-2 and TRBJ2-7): GAGVSQSPSNKVTEKGKDVELRCDPISGHTALYWYRQSLGQGLEFLIYFQGNSAPDKSGLPSDRFSAERTGGSVSTLTIQRTQQEDSAVYLCASSLGTGQAYEQYFGPGTRLTVT.

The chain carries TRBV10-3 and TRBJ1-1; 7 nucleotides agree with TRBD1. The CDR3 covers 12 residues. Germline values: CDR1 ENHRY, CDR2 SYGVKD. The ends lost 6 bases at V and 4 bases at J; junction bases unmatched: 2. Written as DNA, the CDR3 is TGTGCCATCAGGTCAGGGGGCACTGAAGCTTTCTTT. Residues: CAIRSGGTEAFF.

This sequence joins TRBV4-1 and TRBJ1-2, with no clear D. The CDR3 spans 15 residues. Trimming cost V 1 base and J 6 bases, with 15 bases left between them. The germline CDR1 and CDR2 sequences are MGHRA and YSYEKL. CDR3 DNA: TGCGCCAGCAGCCAAGGACGCTTCCACCAGGATGGCTACACCTTC. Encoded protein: CASSQGRFHQDGYTF.

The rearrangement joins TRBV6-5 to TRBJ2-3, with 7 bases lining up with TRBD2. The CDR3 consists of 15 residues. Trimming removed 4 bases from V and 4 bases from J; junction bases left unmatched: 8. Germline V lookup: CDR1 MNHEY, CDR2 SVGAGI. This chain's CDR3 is CASSSSGKPADTQYF. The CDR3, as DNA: TGTGCCAGCAGTTCCAGCGGGAAACCGGCAGATACGCAGTATTTT.

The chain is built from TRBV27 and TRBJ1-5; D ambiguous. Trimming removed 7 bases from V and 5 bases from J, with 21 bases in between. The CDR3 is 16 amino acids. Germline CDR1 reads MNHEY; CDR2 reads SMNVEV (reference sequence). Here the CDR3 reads CASTLKGGPADQPQHF. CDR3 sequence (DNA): TGTGCCAGCACCCTTAAGGGAGGTCCCGCCGATCAGCCCCAGCATTTT.

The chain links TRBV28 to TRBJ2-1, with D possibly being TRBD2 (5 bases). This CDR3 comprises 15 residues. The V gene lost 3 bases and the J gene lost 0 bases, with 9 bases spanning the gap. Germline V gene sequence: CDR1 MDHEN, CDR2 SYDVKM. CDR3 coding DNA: TGTGCCAGCAGTTTCGAAGCGGTCTCCTACAATGAGCAGTTCTTC. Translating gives CASSFEAVSYNEQFF. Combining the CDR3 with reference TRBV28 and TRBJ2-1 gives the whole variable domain DVKVTQSSRYLVKRTGEKVFLECVQDMDHENMFWYRQDPGLGLRLIYFSYDVKMKEKGDIPEGYSVSREKKERFSLILESASTNQTSMYLCASSFEAVSYNEQFFGPGTRLTVL.

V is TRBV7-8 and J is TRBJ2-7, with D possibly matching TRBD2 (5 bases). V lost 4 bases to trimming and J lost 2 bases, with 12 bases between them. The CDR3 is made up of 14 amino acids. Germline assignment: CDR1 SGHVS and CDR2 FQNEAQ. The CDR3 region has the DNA TGTGCCAGCAGCTCCTTACCCGGGGCCTACGAGCAGTACTTC. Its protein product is CASSSLPGAYEQYF. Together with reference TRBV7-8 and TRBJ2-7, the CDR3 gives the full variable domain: GAGVSQSPRYKVAKRGQDVALRCDPISGHVSLFWYQQALGQGPEFLTYFQNEAQLDKSGLPSDRFFAERPEGSVSTLKIQRTQQEDSAVYLCASSSLPGAYEQYFGPGTRLTVT.

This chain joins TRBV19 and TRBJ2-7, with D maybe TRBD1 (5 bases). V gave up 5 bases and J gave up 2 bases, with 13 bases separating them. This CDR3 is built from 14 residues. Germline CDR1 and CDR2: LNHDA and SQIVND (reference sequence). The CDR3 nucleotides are TGTGCCAGTAGTCTGGGGCTGACGGCCTACGAGCAGTACTTC. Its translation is CASSLGLTAYEQYF.

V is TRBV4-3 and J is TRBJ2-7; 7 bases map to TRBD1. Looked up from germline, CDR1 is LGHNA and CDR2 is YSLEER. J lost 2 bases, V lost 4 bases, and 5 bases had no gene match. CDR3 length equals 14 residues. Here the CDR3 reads CASSRDRVAYEQYF. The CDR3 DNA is TGCGCCAGCAGCCGAGACAGGGTTGCCTACGAGCAGTACTTC.

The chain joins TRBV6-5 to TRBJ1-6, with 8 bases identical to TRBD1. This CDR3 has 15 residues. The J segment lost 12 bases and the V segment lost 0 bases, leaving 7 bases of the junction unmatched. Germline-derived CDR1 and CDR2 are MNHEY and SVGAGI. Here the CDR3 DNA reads TGTGCCAGCAGTTACTCGGGACAGGATCTAGAACCCCTCCACTTT. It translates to CASSYSGQDLEPLHF.

The CDR3 sequence: CASRGATEKLFF. The CDR3 bases are TGTGCCAGTAGGGGGGCTACCGAAAAACTGTTTTTT. This chain joins TRBV19 and TRBJ1-4; a possible D gene is TRBD1 (6 bases). CDR1 is LNHDA and CDR2 is SQIVND in the germline V gene (reference sequence). Trimming pared 6 bases from V and 8 bases from J, leaving 10 bases between. This CDR3 comprises 12 residues. Supplemented by reference TRBV19 and TRBJ1-4, the full variable domain reads DGGITQSPKYLFRKEGQNVTLSCEQNLNHDAMYWYRQDPGQGLRLIYYSQIVNDFQKGDIAEGYSVSREKKESFPLTVTSAQKNPTAFYLCASRGATEKLFFGSGTQLSVL.

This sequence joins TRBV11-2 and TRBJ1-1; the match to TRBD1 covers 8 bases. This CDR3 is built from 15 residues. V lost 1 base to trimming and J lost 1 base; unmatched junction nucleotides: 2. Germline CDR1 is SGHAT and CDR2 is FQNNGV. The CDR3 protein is CASSLVRGPNTEAFF. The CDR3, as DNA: TGTGCCAGCAGCTTAGTCAGGGGGCCGAACACTGAAGCTTTCTTT. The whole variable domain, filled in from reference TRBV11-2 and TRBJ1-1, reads EAGVAQSPRYKIIEKRQSVAFWCNPISGHATLYWYQQILGQGPKLLIQFQNNGVVDDSQLPKDRFSAERLKGVDSTLKIQPAKLEDSAVYLCASSLVRGPNTEAFFGQGTRLTVV.

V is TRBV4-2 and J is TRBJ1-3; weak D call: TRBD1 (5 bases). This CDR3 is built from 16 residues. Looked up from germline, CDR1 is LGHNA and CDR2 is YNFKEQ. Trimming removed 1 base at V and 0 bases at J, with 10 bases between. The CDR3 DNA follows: TGTGCCAGCAGCCAAGCCCAGGGCCTCTCTGGAAACACCATATATTTT. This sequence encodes CASSQAQGLSGNTIYF.

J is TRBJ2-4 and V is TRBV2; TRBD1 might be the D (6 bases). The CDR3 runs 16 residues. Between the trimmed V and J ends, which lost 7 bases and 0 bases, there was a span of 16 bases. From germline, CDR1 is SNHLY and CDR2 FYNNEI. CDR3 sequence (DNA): TGTGCCAGCACGAGAATTGGACAGCTAGCCAAAAACATTCAGTACTTC. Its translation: CASTRIGQLAKNIQYF.

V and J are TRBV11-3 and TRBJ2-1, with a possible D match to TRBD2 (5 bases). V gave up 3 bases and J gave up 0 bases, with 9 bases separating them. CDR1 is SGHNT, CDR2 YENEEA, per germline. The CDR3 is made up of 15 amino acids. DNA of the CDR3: TGTGCCAGCAGCTTCTCCGCGGGCTCCTACAATGAGCAGTTCTTC. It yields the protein CASSFSAGSYNEQFF.

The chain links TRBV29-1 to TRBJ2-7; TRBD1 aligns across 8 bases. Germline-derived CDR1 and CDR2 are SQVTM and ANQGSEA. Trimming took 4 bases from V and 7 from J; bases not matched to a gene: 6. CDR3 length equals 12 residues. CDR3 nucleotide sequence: TGCAGCGTTGCAGCGGACAGGGTGGAGCAGTACTTC. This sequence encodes CSVAADRVEQYF.

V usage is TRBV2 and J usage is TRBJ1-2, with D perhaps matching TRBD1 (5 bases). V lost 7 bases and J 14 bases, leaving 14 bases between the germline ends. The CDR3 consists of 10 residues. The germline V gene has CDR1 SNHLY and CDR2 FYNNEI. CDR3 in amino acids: CASNRERTTF. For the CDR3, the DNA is TGTGCCAGCAACCGGGAGAGGACAACCTTC.

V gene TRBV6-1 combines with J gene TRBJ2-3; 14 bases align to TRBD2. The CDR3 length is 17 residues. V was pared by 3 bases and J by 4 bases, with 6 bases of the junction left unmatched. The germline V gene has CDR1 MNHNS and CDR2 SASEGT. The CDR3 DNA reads TGTGCCAGCAGTGACGGGACTAGCGGGAGCCTCGCAGATACGCAGTATTTT. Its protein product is CASSDGTSGSLADTQYF.

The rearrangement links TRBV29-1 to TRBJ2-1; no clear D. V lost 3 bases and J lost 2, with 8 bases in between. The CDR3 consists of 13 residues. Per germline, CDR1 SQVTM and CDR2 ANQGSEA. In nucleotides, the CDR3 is TGCAGCGTTGATGGGCTACCCTACAATGAGCAGTTCTTC. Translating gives CSVDGLPYNEQFF.

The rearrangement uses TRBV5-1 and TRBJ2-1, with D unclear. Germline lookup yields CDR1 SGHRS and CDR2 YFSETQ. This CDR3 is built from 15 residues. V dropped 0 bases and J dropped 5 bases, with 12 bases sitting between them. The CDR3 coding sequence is TGCGCCAGCAGCTTGGCCCGACTGGGTAACAATGAGCAGTTCTTC. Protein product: CASSLARLGNNEQFF.

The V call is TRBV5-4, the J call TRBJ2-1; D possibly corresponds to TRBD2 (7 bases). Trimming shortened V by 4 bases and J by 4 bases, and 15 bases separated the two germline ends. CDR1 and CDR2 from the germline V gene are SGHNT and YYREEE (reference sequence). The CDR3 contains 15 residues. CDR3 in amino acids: CASSQSGGQYNEQFF. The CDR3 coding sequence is TGTGCCAGCAGCCAGTCCGGGGGGCAGTACAATGAGCAGTTCTTC. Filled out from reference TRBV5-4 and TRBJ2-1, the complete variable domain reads ETGVTQSPTHLIKTRGQQVTLRCSSQSGHNTVSWYQQALGQGPQFIFQYYREEENGRGNFPPRFSGLQFPNYSSELNVNALELDDSALYLCASSQSGGQYNEQFFGPGTRLTVL.

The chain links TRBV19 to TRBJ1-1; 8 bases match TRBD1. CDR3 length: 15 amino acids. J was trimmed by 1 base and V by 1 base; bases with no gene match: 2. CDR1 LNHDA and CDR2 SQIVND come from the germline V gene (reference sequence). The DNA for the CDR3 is TGTGCCAGTAGTATAGGCGGGACAGGGAACACTGAAGCTTTCTTT. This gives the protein CASSIGGTGNTEAFF.

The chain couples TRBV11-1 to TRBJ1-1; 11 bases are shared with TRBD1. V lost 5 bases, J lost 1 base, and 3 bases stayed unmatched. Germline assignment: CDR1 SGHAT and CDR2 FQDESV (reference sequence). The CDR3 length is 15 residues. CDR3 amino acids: CASSRTGGGNTEAFF. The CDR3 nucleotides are TGTGCCAGCAGCCGGACAGGGGGCGGGAACACTGAAGCTTTCTTT.

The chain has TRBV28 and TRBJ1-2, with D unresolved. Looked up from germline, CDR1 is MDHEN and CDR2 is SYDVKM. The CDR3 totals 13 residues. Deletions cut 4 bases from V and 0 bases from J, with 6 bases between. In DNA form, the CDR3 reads TGTGCCAGCAGTTACAAAGCTAACTATGGCTACACCTTC. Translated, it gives CASSYKANYGYTF.

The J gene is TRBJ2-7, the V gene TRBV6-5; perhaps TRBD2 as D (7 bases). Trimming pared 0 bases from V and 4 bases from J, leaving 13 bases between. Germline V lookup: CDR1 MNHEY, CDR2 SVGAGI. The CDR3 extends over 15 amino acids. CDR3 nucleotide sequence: TGTGCCAGCAGTTACTCAGGGGGGGAGAAATACGAGCAGTACTTC. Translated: CASSYSGGEKYEQYF.